This is a list of T cell receptor beta chains from one sample in a study of a mutant IDH1 vaccine in newly diagnosed glioma. The antigens these receptors bind are not known. The table came from immunoSEQ multiplex PCR; TCRdb's copy has only in-frame clones and leaves some out. This sample carries some 130,000 clones, around 77% of them seen once, and the ten largest clones take 4.5% to 6%. The source material was PBMCs, sampled from a glioma patient whose treatment included an IDH1 peptide vaccine. The receptors come from a man aged 35 to 55 with glioma. Both conserved end residues are part of each CDR3. Size is stated for part of the rows, as once, few or many counts, or as a class when the clone is expanded.

j_gene	v_gene	abundance	CDR3aa
TRBJ2-7	TRBV30	NA	CAWSIRSEQYF
TRBJ1-2	TRBV10-2	once	CASSGNDPNYGYTF
TRBJ2-3	TRBV6-1	NA	CASSARGGPGGVITDTQYF
TRBJ1-6	TRBV30	NA	CAWSAGQNSSPLHF
TRBJ1-5	TRBV5-8	NA	CASSPAGQGGNQPQHF
TRBJ2-1	TRBV4-3	NA	CASSQAPTGGIGTSGRAGEQFF
TRBJ2-3	TRBV19	NA	CASSIVPGTDTQYF
TRBJ2-3	TRBV7-2	NA	CASKRPLGRGTDTQYF
TRBJ1-4	TRBV30	NA	CAWSPNSFTNEKLFF
TRBJ1-5	TRBV7-9	NA	CASSSWTDSNQPQHF
TRBJ2-2	TRBV28	NA	CASRYRAGRTGELFF
TRBJ2-3	TRBV27	NA	CASSPRTTNTQYF
TRBJ1-3	TRBV7-2	NA	CASSSSSGNTIYF
TRBJ1-5	TRBV6-6	NA	CASRPGHYSNQPQHF
TRBJ2-1	TRBV15	NA	CATSRARDRYNEQFF
TRBJ2-3	TRBV9	NA	CASSAELAFSTDTQYF
TRBJ1-3	TRBV29-1	NA	CSVRPEGSGNTIYF
TRBJ2-7	TRBV6-1	NA	CASSGLKRLLSYEQYF
TRBJ2-2	TRBV27	NA	CASSLHHPNTGELFF
TRBJ2-5	TRBV5-6	NA	CASSATSGSQETQYF
TRBJ1-5	TRBV21-1	NA	CASSKGSGAQPQHF
TRBJ2-7	TRBV7-2	NA	CASRGQGLNEQYF
TRBJ2-3	TRBV11-2	NA	CASSPQAGGRTDTQYF
TRBJ2-3	TRBV5-6	NA	CASSLRTSGSGADTQYF
TRBJ1-3	TRBV2	once	CAHGLSSGNTIYF
TRBJ1-5	TRBV28	NA	CASGQSGQPQHF
TRBJ2-3	TRBV10-3	NA	CAISERGPTDTQYF
TRBJ2-7	TRBV19	NA	CASSIEPGEDHYF
TRBJ2-7	TRBV6-1	NA	CASSEAPGTGDYEQYF
TRBJ1-4	TRBV4-3	NA	CASSQPITLRLFF
TRBJ2-7	TRBV9	NA	CASSERSESYEQYF
TRBJ1-2	TRBV7-3	NA	CASSPQPGQGTGGYTF
TRBJ2-7	TRBV9	NA	CASSVGGAGEQYF
TRBJ1-6	TRBV19	NA	CASSPPTVQPFNNSPLHF
TRBJ1-1	TRBV6-5	NA	CASPKGGNTEAFF
TRBJ1-2	TRBV4-3	once	CASSQVSPRRDGYTF
TRBJ2-5	TRBV7-2	NA	CASSSGTRSETQYF
TRBJ2-3	TRBV11-3	few	CASSFHGTDTQYF
TRBJ2-7	TRBV4-2	NA	CASSPWRGAEQYF
TRBJ1-2	TRBV11-2	NA	CASSPTGAAGAYYGYTF
TRBJ2-5	TRBV11-2	NA	CASSLVGRLEETQYF
TRBJ2-3	TRBV7-9	NA	CASSRRGGGTDTQYF
TRBJ1-2	TRBV25-1	NA	CASSESSYGYTF
TRBJ1-4	TRBV2	once	CASTAGTGYYEKLFF
TRBJ1-1	TRBV6-5	NA	CASSYRSLGEATEAFF
TRBJ2-7	TRBV5-1	NA	CASSIRPGTSGRASYEQYF
TRBJ1-1	TRBV15	few	CATSRDRTVLNTEAFF
TRBJ2-7	TRBV6-1	few	CASRDRGYEQYF
TRBJ1-1	TRBV27	NA	CASSLTFGTEAFF
TRBJ2-7	TRBV7-2	few	CASSLGRTYEQYF
TRBJ2-2	TRBV7-2	NA	CASSLPRGGYTGELFF
TRBJ1-4	TRBV19	NA	CASSARATNEKLFF
TRBJ1-1	TRBV18	few	CASSLGTGGTEAFF
TRBJ1-4	TRBV27	NA	CASSFGGAGEKLFF
TRBJ2-3	TRBV10-3	NA	CAISAIQGADTQYF